These T cell receptor beta chains were read from a single sample in a study of blood T cells in healthy people across ages. TCRdb reanalysed the 5' RACE reads using MiXCR and keeps one entry per CDR3 protein. Among around 990,000 distinct CDR3 sequences listed, 35% to 40% were seen once. The material sequenced was blood. The receptors derive from a man in his late teens or twenties in good health. The conserved cysteine and the conserved F or W are not part of the CDR3 here. A D gene is named only where the DNA matches it firmly.

>TRBJ2-2|15|TRBV27|-
ASSRDSRGLNTGELF
>TRBJ1-1|12|TRBV18|-
ASSPPEGGTEAF
>TRBJ2-2|12|TRBV7-9|-
ASSLISETGELF
>TRBJ2-2|14|TRBV27|TRBD1
ASSPREGGRAGELF
>TRBJ1-5|15|TRBV2|-
ASSMTGQSYSNQPQH
>TRBJ1-1|10|TRBV19|-
ASSSVGFEAF
>TRBJ2-3|12|TRBV12-3/TRBV12-4|-
ATATVGDTDTQY
>TRBJ2-7|19|TRBV4-2|-
ASSPSGITGLLPPFYNEQY
>TRBJ2-1|13|TRBV4-1|-
ASSPRGRSDNEQF
>TRBJ2-1|13|TRBV12-3/TRBV12-4|TRBD2
ASSLVRGAYNEQF
>TRBJ1-4|14|TRBV4-3|-
ASSQDGATTNEKLF
>TRBJ1-4|13|TRBV4-3|-
ASSQDSGQPEKLF
>TRBJ2-5|11|TRBV20-1|-
SARAAFEETQY
>-|11|TRBV12-5|-
ASGLATGYEQY
>-|14|TRBV6-4|TRBD1
ASSDSRARQGGEQY
>TRBJ2-5|12|TRBV28|TRBD2
ASKSSGGTETQY
>TRBJ2-1|16|TRBV4-2|TRBD2
ASSQDQLAGGHSNEQF
>TRBJ1-4|11|TRBV25-1|-
ASRGQVNEKLF
>TRBJ2-5|14|TRBV28|TRBD1
ASSFLRQGLQETQY
>TRBJ1-2|13|TRBV5-6|-
ASSFVSSPDYGYT
>TRBJ2-3|12|TRBV6-5|-
ASSYSDSGDTQY
>TRBJ1-2|11|TRBV14|TRBD1
ASSMDRLYGYT
>TRBJ1-1|12|TRBV20-1|-
SAGPGGGSSEAF
>TRBJ2-3|12|TRBV5-1|-
ASSLVTTGDTQY
>-|15|TRBV5-6|-
ASSLTIEKVAKNIQY
>TRBJ2-3|15|TRBV18|TRBD2
ASSASGTSASTDTQY
>-|13|TRBV29-1|TRBD2
SVVFGGGYQETQF
>TRBJ2-1|12|TRBV20-1|TRBD2
SAPIAGASGEQF
>TRBJ1-1|13|TRBV15|TRBD1
ATSPRTGGLAEAF
>TRBJ2-1|12|TRBV5-1|-
ASSLLVESREQF
>TRBJ2-5|12|TRBV7-3|-
ASSLNSGLNEQY
>TRBJ2-3|16|TRBV4-2|TRBD2
ASSQELAGITSTDTQY
>TRBJ2-7|12|TRBV12-3/TRBV12-4|-
ASTDRQSSYEQY
>TRBJ1-1|13|TRBV7-6|-
ASSLSKGVLTEAF
>TRBJ2-1|12|TRBV7-2|-
ASSLTGASNEQF
>-|13|TRBV11-2|-
ASSLEATTYNEQY
>TRBJ1-2|12|TRBV9|-
ASSVALAGLGYT
>TRBJ2-1|10|TRBV7-2|-
TSSSPSYEQF
>TRBJ2-3|13|TRBV9|-
ASSAGLISTDTQY
>TRBJ1-1|14|TRBV28|TRBD1
ASSYPTGAESTEAF
>TRBJ1-5|13|TRBV6-2/TRBV6-3|-
ASRSTGTPNQPQH
>TRBJ1-5|11|TRBV20-1|-
SAQGRGGQPQH
>TRBJ1-1|13|TRBV7-2|TRBD1
ASSRKTGKNTEAF
>TRBJ1-5|9|TRBV12-3/TRBV12-4|-
ASSFHQPQH
>TRBJ2-1|14|TRBV7-9|TRBD1
ASSLGTGGRFYEQF
>TRBJ2-5|13|TRBV5-5|TRBD1
ASSSGTGTQETQY
>TRBJ1-2|10|TRBV30|-
AWIGDSYGYT
>TRBJ1-1|13|TRBV10-3|TRBD1
AISGTGGVGTEAF
>TRBJ1-5|13|TRBV27|TRBD1
ASRSDRGYNQPQH
>TRBJ2-1|17|TRBV5-1|-
ASSLDYFGGISSYNEQF
>TRBJ1-4|16|TRBV4-2|TRBD1
ASSRAGTGAATNEKLF
>TRBJ2-3|13|TRBV20-1|-
SARVQNPSTDTQY
>TRBJ2-2|11|TRBV20-1|-
SAWDKNTGELF